Each of the 17 T cell receptor beta chains below was sequenced from the same sample in a study of vaccination effects on CD4 cells after COVID-19. Repertoires were generated with immunoSEQ multiplex PCR, while TCRdb's copy carries only in-frame clones and drops some. This sample carries tens of thousands of clones, 72% of them seen once, and the ten largest clones take more than 25%. Under the ViraFEST assay, PBMC were stimulated with viral peptide pools so that antigen-specific CD4+ T cells expanded. Sequencing was performed afterwards. Investigators separated out CD4+ T cells once approximately 9 days of culture had passed. This individual tested PCR-positive for SARS-CoV-2 infection between March and December 2020. Antigen specificity for these receptors is unknown. Here the sequenced sample was CD4+ T cells from PBMCs cultured with a peptide pool, taken before COVID-19 vaccination. The receptors were sampled from a human donor who had a prior SARS-CoV-2 infection.

V is TRBV5-1 and J is TRBJ2-1; 10 bases line up with TRBD2. Looked up from germline, CDR1 is SGHRS and CDR2 is YFSETQ. V lost 3 bases, J lost 5 bases, and 14 bases stayed unmatched. The CDR3 runs 18 residues. CDR3 bases: TGCGCCAGCAGCTCTCTAAACCGCCCCGGGACTAGCGACAATGAGCAGTTCTTC. This encodes CASSSLNRPGTSDNEQFF.

J is TRBJ1-2 and V is TRBV5-4; D gene ambiguous. The length of the CDR3 is 16 residues. Trimming pared 0 bases from V and 0 bases from J, leaving 12 bases between. Germline V gene data show CDR1 as SGHNT and CDR2 as YYREEE (reference sequence). The CDR3 coding sequence is TGTGCCAGCAGCTTGGGCTCAGGTTCGACTAACTATGGCTACACCTTC. It encodes CASSLGSGSTNYGYTF. Supplemented by reference TRBV5-4 and TRBJ1-2, the full variable domain reads ETGVTQSPTHLIKTRGQQVTLRCSSQSGHNTVSWYQQALGQGPQFIFQYYREEENGRGNFPPRFSGLQFPNYSSELNVNALELDDSALYLCASSLGSGSTNYGYTFGSGTRLTVV.

V and J are TRBV5-1 and TRBJ1-1; TRBD1 is a possible D gene (6 bases). The V gene's germline CDR1 is SGHRS and CDR2 YFSETQ. The CDR3 contains 14 residues. V lost 0 bases and J lost 6, with 12 bases in between. Here the CDR3 reads CASSLAPGAAEAFF. The CDR3 coding sequence is TGCGCCAGCAGCTTGGCCCCGGGGGCCGCTGAAGCTTTCTTT.

The rearrangement joins TRBV16 to TRBJ2-1; D possibly matches TRBD1 or TRBD2 (5 bases each). V was cut by 4 bases and J by 8 bases, with 15 bases left in between. This CDR3 is built from 14 residues. Germline CDR1 reads KGHSY; CDR2 reads FQNENV. CDR3 protein: CASSRSGTRDEQFF. The CDR3 DNA sequence: TGTGCCAGCAGCCGATCAGGGACCCGGGATGAGCAGTTCTTC.

The chain combines TRBV15 with TRBJ1-1, with D perhaps TRBD1 (6 bases). The CDR3 spans 15 residues. In germline, CDR1 is LNHNV, CDR2 YYDKDF (reference sequence). Trimming removed 4 bases at V and 3 bases at J, with 15 bases between. The CDR3 loop reads CATSTGLRTDTEAFF. The CDR3 DNA follows: TGTGCCACCAGCACCGGCCTAAGGACAGACACTGAAGCTTTCTTT.

This clone came up a few times. The chain carries TRBV11-2 and TRBJ2-3, with D possibly being TRBD2 (5 bases). Germline CDR1 SGHAT, CDR2 FQNNGV. The V end was cut by 5 bases, the J end by 0 bases, with 18 bases between. CDR3 length: 17 amino acids. This CDR3 reads CASSRPDFPHSTDTQYF. CDR3 nucleotide sequence: TGTGCCAGCAGCAGGCCGGACTTCCCACATAGCACAGATACGCAGTATTTT.

This clone was seen only once. The chain carries TRBV5-1 and TRBJ2-5; a weak D match, TRBD2 (5 bases). CDR3 length: 15 amino acids. Germline CDR1 and CDR2: SGHRS and YFSETQ. The V and J ends lost 4 bases and 5 bases respectively, with 18 bases between them. The CDR3 region has the DNA TGCGCCAGCAGCCCGGGTCGAGCGGAATGGGAGACCCAGTACTTC. Its translation is CASSPGRAEWETQYF.

CDR3 loop: CASSVSNEGTDTQYF. DNA for the CDR3: TGTGCCAGCAGCGTAAGTAACGAGGGCACAGATACGCAGTATTTT. V gene TRBV11-1 combines with J gene TRBJ2-3; no firm D call. V shed 5 bases and J shed 1 base, with 13 bases lying between them. Per germline, CDR1 SGHAT and CDR2 FQDESV (reference sequence). The CDR3 loop spans 15 amino acids.

This clone was counted only a few times. The V and J genes are TRBV24-1 and TRBJ2-3, with 7 bases matching TRBD1. This CDR3 comprises 13 residues. CDR1 is KGHDR, CDR2 SFDVKD, per germline. V shed 9 bases and J 4 bases; nucleotides not matched to a gene: 6. The chain's CDR3 is CATGDSSSDTQYF. The CDR3 nucleotides are TGTGCCACCGGGGACAGCTCATCAGATACGCAGTATTTT.

The gene calls are TRBV5-4 and TRBJ2-7, with D possibly TRBD1 on 6 matching bases. V was shortened by 4 bases and J by 2 bases, with 10 bases between the two germline ends. CDR3 length: 13 amino acids. The V gene's germline CDR1 is SGHNT and CDR2 YYREEE (reference sequence). The CDR3 DNA is TGTGCCAGCAGCGTGGGGGCCCCCTACGAGCAGTACTTC. Amino acids: CASSVGAPYEQYF.

The chain is built from TRBV3-1 (or the pseudogene TRBV3-2) and TRBJ2-3; TRBD2 agrees at 7 bases. The V gene's germline CDR1 is LGHDT and CDR2 YNNKEL (reference sequence). The CDR3 contains 13 residues. Trimming at V came to 0 bases and at J to 10 bases, leaving 4 bases not matched to a gene. CDR3 loop: CASSQEPGLPQYF. CDR3 DNA: TGTGCCAGCAGCCAAGAACCGGGACTACCGCAGTATTTT.

The rearrangement uses TRBV4-1 and TRBJ2-4; 8 bases are shared with TRBD2. The CDR3 covers 19 residues. Germline-derived CDR1 and CDR2 are MGHRA and YSYEKL. With V trimmed by 0 bases and J by 1 base, 11 bases remained unmatched. In DNA, the CDR3 is TGCGCCAGCAGCCAAGATCCCCTCGTAGCGGGGTTCGCCAAAAACATTCAGTACTTC. Its protein is CASSQDPLVAGFAKNIQYF.

The V and J genes are TRBV5-4 and TRBJ1-3; possibly TRBD1 for D (5 bases). Germline CDR1 and CDR2: SGHNT and YYREEE (reference sequence). CDR3 length: 15 residues. Trimming shortened V by 0 bases and J by 0 bases, and 7 bases separated the two germline ends. CDR3 sequence reads: CASSLAGISGNTIYF. The DNA for the CDR3 is TGTGCCAGCAGCTTGGCAGGGATCTCTGGAAACACCATATATTTT.

CDR3 sequence (DNA): TGTGCCACCAGTGATCCCGGGAACAGCTCCTACGAGCAGTACTTC. Its translation is CATSDPGNSSYEQYF. V usage is TRBV24-1 and J usage is TRBJ2-7; TRBD2 is a possible D gene (5 bases). Trimming removed 3 bases from V and 0 bases from J, with 11 bases in between. This CDR3 is built from 15 residues. Germline V gene data show CDR1 as KGHDR and CDR2 as SFDVKD.

The CDR3 protein is CASSLVQSSPLHF. In DNA form, the CDR3 reads TGTGCCAGCAGCTTAGTACAGTCCTCACCCCTCCACTTT. The chain joins TRBV11-2 to TRBJ1-6; no firm D call. The CDR3 has 13 residues. The germline V gene has CDR1 SGHAT and CDR2 FQNNGV. V was shortened by 1 base and J by 10 bases, with 8 bases between the two germline ends. Full variable domain (missing parts from reference TRBV11-2 and TRBJ1-6): EAGVAQSPRYKIIEKRQSVAFWCNPISGHATLYWYQQILGQGPKLLIQFQNNGVVDDSQLPKDRFSAERLKGVDSTLKIQPAKLEDSAVYLCASSLVQSSPLHFGNGTRLTVT.

V gene TRBV29-1 combines with J gene TRBJ2-3, with D possibly matching TRBD2 (7 bases). The V end was cut by 0 bases, the J end by 4 bases, with 17 bases between. There are 16 residues in the CDR3. The V gene's germline CDR1 is SQVTM and CDR2 ANQGSEA. The CDR3 spells CSVEDLWGGRSDTQYF. In nucleotides, the CDR3 is TGCAGCGTTGAAGATCTATGGGGGGGCCGGTCAGATACGCAGTATTTT.

The chain carries TRBV10-1 and TRBJ2-3; tentatively, D is TRBD1 (6 bases). Looked up from germline, CDR1 is WNHNN and CDR2 is SYGVQD (reference sequence). V dropped 6 bases and J dropped 2 bases, with 21 bases sitting between them. This CDR3 spans 17 amino acids. The CDR3 is CASRTDSHIIPTDTQYF. The CDR3 DNA reads TGCGCCAGCAGGACGGACAGCCATATCATCCCCACAGATACGCAGTATTTT.